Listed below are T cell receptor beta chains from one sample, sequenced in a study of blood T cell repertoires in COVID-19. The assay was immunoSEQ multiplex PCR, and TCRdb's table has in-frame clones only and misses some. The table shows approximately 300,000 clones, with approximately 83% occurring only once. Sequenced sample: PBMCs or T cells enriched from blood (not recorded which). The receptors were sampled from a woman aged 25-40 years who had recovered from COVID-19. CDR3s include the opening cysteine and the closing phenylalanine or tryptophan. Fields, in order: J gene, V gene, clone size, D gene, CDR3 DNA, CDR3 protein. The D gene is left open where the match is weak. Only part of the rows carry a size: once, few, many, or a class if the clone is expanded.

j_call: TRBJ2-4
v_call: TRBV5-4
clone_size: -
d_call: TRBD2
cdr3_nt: TGTGCCAGCAGTGCCGGGACTAACAGAGGCATTCAGTACTTC
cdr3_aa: CASSAGTNRGIQYF

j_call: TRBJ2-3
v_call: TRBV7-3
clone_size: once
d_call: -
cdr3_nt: TGTGCCAGCAGCTCCATGGGACAAACAGATACGCAGTATTTT
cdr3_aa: CASSSMGQTDTQYF

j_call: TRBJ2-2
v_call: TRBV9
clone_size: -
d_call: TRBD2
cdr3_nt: TGTGCCAGCAGCGTAGTCCCCCCTAGCGGGAGCTCTATCGGGGAGCTGTTTTTT
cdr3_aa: CASSVVPPSGSSIGELFF

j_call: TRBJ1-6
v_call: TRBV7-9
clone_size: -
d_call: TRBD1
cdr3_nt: TGTGCCAGCAGCCCCGTGGAGGGGGCTTCGGATTCACCCCTCCACTTT
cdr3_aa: CASSPVEGASDSPLHF

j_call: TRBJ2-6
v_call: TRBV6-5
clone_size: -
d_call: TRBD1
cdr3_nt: TGTGCCAGCAGCCGAGACAGGGCTGGGGCCAACGTCCTGACTTTC
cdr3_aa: CASSRDRAGANVLTF

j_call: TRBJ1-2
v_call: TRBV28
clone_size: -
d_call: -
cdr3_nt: TGTGCCAGCAGGTCTGTCACAGGGCGCTATGGCTACACCTTC
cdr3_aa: CASRSVTGRYGYTF

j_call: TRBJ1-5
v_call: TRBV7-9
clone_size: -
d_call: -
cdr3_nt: TGTGCCAGCAACAAACCCGCGGTCGAACAGCCCCAGCATTTT
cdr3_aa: CASNKPAVEQPQHF

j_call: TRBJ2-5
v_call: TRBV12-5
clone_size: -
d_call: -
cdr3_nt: TGTGCTAGTGGGCGGGGTTTAGGAGACCAAGAGACCCAGTACTTC
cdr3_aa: CASGRGLGDQETQYF

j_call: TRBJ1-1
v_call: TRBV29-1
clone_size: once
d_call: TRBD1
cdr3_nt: TGCAGCGTTGATAAAGACAGGGTGAACACTGAAGCTTTCTTT
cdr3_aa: CSVDKDRVNTEAFF

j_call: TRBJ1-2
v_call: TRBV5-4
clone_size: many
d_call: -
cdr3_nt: TGTGCCAGCAGCTTAGTGCCAGGGAATGGCTACACCTTC
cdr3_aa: CASSLVPGNGYTF

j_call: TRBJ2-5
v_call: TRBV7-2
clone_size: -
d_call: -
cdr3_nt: TGTGCCAGCAGACGAGGGCTACCCCAAGAGACCCAGTACTTC
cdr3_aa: CASRRGLPQETQYF

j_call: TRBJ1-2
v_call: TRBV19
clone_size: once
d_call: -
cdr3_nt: TGTGCCAGTAGTATGGCAGGGATGAATGGCTACACCTTC
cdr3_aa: CASSMAGMNGYTF

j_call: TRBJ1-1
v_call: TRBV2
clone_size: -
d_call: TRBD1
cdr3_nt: TGTGCCAGCAGTGACGACAGGGCAAGTAAAACTGAAGCTTTCTTT
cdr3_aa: CASSDDRASKTEAFF

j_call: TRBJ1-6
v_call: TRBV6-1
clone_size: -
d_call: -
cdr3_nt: TGTGCCAGCAGTGAAGCTCACTGGGCCAATTCACCCCTCCACTTT
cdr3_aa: CASSEAHWANSPLHF

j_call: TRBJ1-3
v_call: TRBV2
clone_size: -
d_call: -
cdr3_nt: TGTGCCAGCAGTCTCAGGGTCGCCCCCTCTGGAAACACCATATATTTT
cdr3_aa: CASSLRVAPSGNTIYF

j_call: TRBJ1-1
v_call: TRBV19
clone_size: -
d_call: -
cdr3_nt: TGTGCCAGTAGCCCCGGCGGGGTAATGAACACTGAAGCTTTCTTT
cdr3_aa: CASSPGGVMNTEAFF

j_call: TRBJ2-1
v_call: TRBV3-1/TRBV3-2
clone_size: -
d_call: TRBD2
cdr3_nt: TGTGCCAGCAGCCCTAATCAGCTAGCGGGAGGCTTCAATGAGCAGTTCTTC
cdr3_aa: CASSPNQLAGGFNEQFF

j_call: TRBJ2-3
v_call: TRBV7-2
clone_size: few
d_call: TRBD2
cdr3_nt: TGTGCCAGCAGCTTAGTGGGCGGGAGGAACACAGATACGCAGTATTTT
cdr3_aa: CASSLVGGRNTDTQYF

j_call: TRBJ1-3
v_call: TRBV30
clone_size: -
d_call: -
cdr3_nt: TGTGCCTGGAGCGGGGGGGGAAACACCATATATTTT
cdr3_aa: CAWSGGGNTIYF

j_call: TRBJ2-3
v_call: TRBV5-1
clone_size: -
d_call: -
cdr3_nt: TGCGCCAGCAGCTTGCTGACAGATACGCAGTATTTT
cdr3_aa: CASSLLTDTQYF

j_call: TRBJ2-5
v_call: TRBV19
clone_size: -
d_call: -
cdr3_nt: TGTGCCAGTAGTCGCTCCGGGACTCTTCAAGAGACCCAGTACTTC
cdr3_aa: CASSRSGTLQETQYF

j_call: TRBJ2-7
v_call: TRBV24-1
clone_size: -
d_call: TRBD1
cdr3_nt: TGTGCCACCAGTGGAGGGGGCGGAACGACCTACGAGCAGTACTTC
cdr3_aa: CATSGGGGTTYEQYF

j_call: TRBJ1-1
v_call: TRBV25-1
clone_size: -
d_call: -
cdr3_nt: TGTGCCAGCAGGGAGACAGGATTTAACACTGAAGCTTTCTTT
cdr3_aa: CASRETGFNTEAFF

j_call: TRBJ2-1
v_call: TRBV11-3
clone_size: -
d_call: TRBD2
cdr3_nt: TGTGCCAGCAGCTTAGGACTAGCGGGAGGGCAGTTCTTC
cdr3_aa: CASSLGLAGGQFF

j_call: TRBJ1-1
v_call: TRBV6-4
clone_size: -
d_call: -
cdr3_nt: TGTGCCAGCAGTGTGGGCACGAACACTGAAGCTTTCTTT
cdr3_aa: CASSVGTNTEAFF

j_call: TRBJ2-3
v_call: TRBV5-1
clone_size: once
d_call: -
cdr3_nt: TGCGCCAGCAGCCCGGATGCTAGCCCCACAGATACGCAGTATTTT
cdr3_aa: CASSPDASPTDTQYF

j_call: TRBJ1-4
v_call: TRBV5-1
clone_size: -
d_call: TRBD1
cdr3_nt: TGCGCCAGCAGCCCTATGACAGGGGGGAATGAAAAACTGTTTTTT
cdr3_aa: CASSPMTGGNEKLFF

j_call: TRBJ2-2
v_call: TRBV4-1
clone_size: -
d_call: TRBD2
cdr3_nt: TGCGCCAGCAGCCAAGATCCTAGCGGGATACCCGGGGAGCTGTTTTTT
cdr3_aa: CASSQDPSGIPGELFF

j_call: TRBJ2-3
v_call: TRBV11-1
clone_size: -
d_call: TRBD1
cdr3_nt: TGTGCCAGCACTAGGACAGGGGGCACAGATACGCAGTATTTT
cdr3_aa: CASTRTGGTDTQYF

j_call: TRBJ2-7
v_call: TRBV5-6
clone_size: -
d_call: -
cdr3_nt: TGTGCCAGCAGCTTAGGGGTACACGAGCAGTACTTC
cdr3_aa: CASSLGVHEQYF

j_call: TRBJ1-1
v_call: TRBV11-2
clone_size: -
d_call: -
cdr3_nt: TGTGCCAGCAGCTTAGACATGCAGCGTGTGGCTTTCTTT
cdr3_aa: CASSLDMQRVAFF

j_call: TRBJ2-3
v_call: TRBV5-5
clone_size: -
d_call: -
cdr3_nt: TGTGCCAGCGCGAGGGAGATATTGCGGGGAGATACGCAGTATTTT
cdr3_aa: CASAREILRGDTQYF